The next 23 T cell receptor beta chains were all read from a single sample in a study of T cell responses to AZD1222 COVID-19 vaccine. TCRdb keeps only in-frame clones here, not all; method: immunoSEQ multiplex PCR. Seen here are under 95,000 clones, about nine tenths observed once, and the top ten hold less than 9%. Sequencing used peripheral blood, obtained 28 days after the second AZD1222 dose. The receptor set was obtained from an adult who received the AZD1222 COVID-19 vaccine.

The chain couples TRBV6-2 or TRBV6-3 to TRBJ2-7; tentative D call: TRBD1 (5 bases). V was shortened by 6 bases and J by 2 bases, with 14 bases between the two germline ends. From germline, CDR1 is MNHEY and CDR2 SVGEGT. CDR3 length equals 14 residues. As DNA, the CDR3 is TGTGCCAGCAGCCCGGACATCCCCCCCTACGAGCAGTACTTC. Its protein product is CASSPDIPPYEQYF.

This sequence joins TRBV7-9 and TRBJ1-2, with unresolved D. Germline V CDR1 and CDR2: SEHNR, FQNEAQ (reference sequence). CDR3 length: 12 amino acids. The ends were cut back, 0 bases at V and 2 bases at J, with 1 base in the middle. The DNA for the CDR3 is TGTGCCAGCAGCTTAGCGAACTATGGCTACACCTTC. Amino acid sequence: CASSLANYGYTF. The whole variable domain, filled in from reference TRBV7-9 and TRBJ1-2, reads DTGVSQNPRHKITKRGQNVTFRCDPISEHNRLYWYRQTLGQGPEFLTYFQNEAQLEKSRLLSDRFSAERPKGSFSTLEIQRTEQGDSAMYLCASSLANYGYTFGSGTRLTVV.

This chain joins TRBV6-1 and TRBJ2-4; a weak D match, TRBD1 (5 bases). Germline CDR1 MNHNS, CDR2 SASEGT. Trimming left V 2 bases short and J 2 bases short, with 16 bases between. The CDR3 has 17 amino acids. CDR3 region: CASSEPRAGLTKNIQYF. CDR3 DNA sequence: TGTGCCAGCAGTGAACCCCGGGCAGGGCTTACCAAAAACATTCAGTACTTC.

The genes are TRBV29-1 and TRBJ2-7; D might be TRBD2 (6 bases). Trimming took off 5 bases at V and 4 bases at J, with 9 bases between the two ends. Germline values: CDR1 SQVTM, CDR2 ANQGSEA. The CDR3 consists of 11 residues. The CDR3 nucleotides are TGCAGCGTTCGGGGGTTTTACGAGCAGTACTTC. Its translation is CSVRGFYEQYF.

V usage is TRBV2 and J usage is TRBJ1-1, with D unclear. The CDR3 length is 14 residues. CDR1 and CDR2 (germline): SNHLY, FYNNEI. The V gene lost 6 bases and the J gene lost 0 bases, with 11 bases spanning the gap. CDR3: CASSETRMNTEAFF. In nucleotides, the CDR3 is TGTGCCAGCAGCGAGACACGCATGAACACTGAAGCTTTCTTT.

V and J are TRBV6-6 and TRBJ2-1; 7 nucleotides line up with TRBD2. The length of the CDR3 is 13 residues. J gave up 5 bases and V 8 bases, and 6 bases lay outside the gene matches. Germline loops: CDR1 MNHNY, CDR2 SVGAGI (reference sequence). The CDR3 region has the DNA TGTGCCAGCGGGAGGGACTCTCACAATGAGCAGTTCTTC. This codes for CASGRDSHNEQFF.

This chain connects TRBV27 to TRBJ1-1; TRBD1 might be the D (6 bases). CDR3 length equals 13 residues. The V gene's germline CDR1 is MNHEY and CDR2 SMNVEV (reference sequence). With 10 bases removed from V and 2 bases from J, the gap between germline ends came to 14 bases. The CDR3 DNA sequence: TGTGCCACCCGGGACACAGGTAACACTGAAGCTTTCTTT. Its protein product is CATRDTGNTEAFF.

This sequence joins TRBV19 and TRBJ2-1; 7 nucleotides agree with TRBD1. Looked up from germline, CDR1 is LNHDA and CDR2 is SQIVND (reference sequence). The V segment lost 1 base and the J segment 4 bases; nucleotides outside the gene matches: 1. This CDR3 spans 14 amino acids. This CDR3 is CASSIAQGYNEQFF. The CDR3 coding sequence is TGTGCCAGTAGTATAGCACAGGGGTACAATGAGCAGTTCTTC.

V is TRBV12-3 or TRBV12-4 and J is TRBJ1-1, with TRBD1 matching 9 bases. J lost 5 bases, V lost 8 bases, and 3 bases had no gene match. This CDR3 is built from 12 residues. CDR3 residues: CASRTGVTEAFF. CDR3 in DNA: TGTGCCAGCCGGACAGGGGTAACTGAAGCTTTCTTT.

The V call is TRBV6-5, the J call TRBJ1-1; unclear D gene. Germline lookup yields CDR1 MNHEY and CDR2 SVGAGI. CDR3 length: 12 residues. Trimming took off 3 bases at V and 7 bases at J, with 9 bases between the two ends. CDR3 nucleotide sequence: TGTGCCAGCAGTTATGGGGTCGGTGAAGCTTTCTTT. Protein product: CASSYGVGEAFF.

V is TRBV24-1 and J is TRBJ2-7, with 7 bases lining up with TRBD1. This CDR3 is built from 14 residues. CDR1 KGHDR and CDR2 SFDVKD come from the germline V gene. V lost 4 bases, J lost 2 bases, and 4 bases stayed unmatched. CDR3 protein: CATSDTGQTYEQYF. The CDR3 DNA sequence: TGTGCCACCAGTGACACGGGACAGACCTACGAGCAGTACTTC.

This clone was detected only once. V and J are TRBV5-1 and TRBJ1-1, with D unresolved. The CDR3 is made up of 12 amino acids. Germline-derived CDR1 and CDR2 are SGHRS and YFSETQ. Deletions cut 5 bases from V and 6 bases from J, with 11 bases between. The CDR3 region has the DNA TGCGCCAGCAGGGATGACGGGTCTGAAGCTTTCTTT. Its protein is CASRDDGSEAFF.

V and J are TRBV27 and TRBJ1-4, with 8 bases fitting TRBD1. This CDR3 comprises 15 residues. The germline gives CDR1 MNHEY, CDR2 SMNVEV (reference sequence). The V segment lost 3 bases and the J segment 8 bases; nucleotides outside the gene matches: 8. The CDR3 DNA reads as TGTGCCAGCAGTTTTTTAGGGCAGGGGGCAGAAAAACTGTTTTTT. Translation: CASSFLGQGAEKLFF.

This clone came up a few times. V usage is TRBV5-8 and J usage is TRBJ2-1; weak D call: TRBD2 (5 bases). Germline loops: CDR1 SGHTS, CDR2 YDEGEE. Between the trimmed V and J ends, which lost 4 bases and 0 bases, there was a span of 8 bases. CDR3 size: 14 residues. CDR3 amino acids: CASSRGSSYNEQFF. The CDR3 DNA follows: TGTGCCAGCAGCCGAGGGAGCTCCTACAATGAGCAGTTCTTC. The full variable domain, in which reference TRBV5-8 and TRBJ2-1 provide the parts outside the CDR3, is EAGVTQSPTHLIKTRGQQATLRCSPISGHTSVYWYQQALGLGLQFLLWYDEGEERNRGNFPPRFSGRQFPNYSSELNVNALELEDSALYLCASSRGSSYNEQFFGPGTRLTVL.

The J gene is TRBJ2-5, the V gene TRBV7-9, with TRBD2 matching over 10 bases. The CDR3 covers 15 residues. From germline, CDR1 is SEHNR and CDR2 FQNEAQ (reference sequence). Losses at the gene ends were 4 bases for V and 1 base for J; bases not matched to a gene: 3. CDR3 bases: TGTGCCAGCAGCTCAAGCGGGAGGGCCCAAGAGACCCAGTACTTC. Its translation is CASSSSGRAQETQYF.

The chain recombines TRBV28 with TRBJ2-5; 15 bases agree with TRBD2. Trimming cost V 5 bases and J 4 bases; bases outside gene matches: 5. CDR1 MDHEN and CDR2 SYDVKM come from the germline V gene. CDR3 length equals 16 residues. The chain's CDR3 is CASSPGTSGRPETQYF. CDR3 in DNA: TGTGCCAGCAGTCCCGGGACTAGCGGGAGGCCAGAGACCCAGTACTTC.

The chain carries TRBV7-9 and TRBJ1-1; perhaps TRBD1 as D (5 bases). V dropped 5 bases and J dropped 0 bases, with 7 bases sitting between them. The germline gives CDR1 SEHNR, CDR2 FQNEAQ (reference sequence). The CDR3 is 13 amino acids. For the CDR3, the DNA is TGTGCCAGCAGCCCAGGGCTGAACACTGAAGCTTTCTTT. Translated: CASSPGLNTEAFF.

This chain connects TRBV19 to TRBJ1-1, with 9 bases fitting TRBD1. The ends lost 5 bases at V and 2 bases at J; junction bases unmatched: 6. The CDR3 consists of 15 residues. Germline V gene sequence: CDR1 LNHDA, CDR2 SQIVND (reference sequence). CDR3 sequence reads: CASSPGQGANTEAFF. The CDR3 DNA sequence: TGTGCCAGTAGTCCGGGACAGGGCGCTAACACTGAAGCTTTCTTT. Variable domain in full (rest from reference TRBV19 and TRBJ1-1): DGGITQSPKYLFRKEGQNVTLSCEQNLNHDAMYWYRQDPGQGLRLIYYSQIVNDFQKGDIAEGYSVSREKKESFPLTVTSAQKNPTAFYLCASSPGQGANTEAFFGQGTRLTVV.

The V and J genes are TRBV2 and TRBJ1-5; tentative D call: TRBD1 (6 bases). The germline V and J ends were trimmed by 9 bases and 0 bases, with 9 bases remaining between them. From germline, CDR1 is SNHLY and CDR2 FYNNEI. The CDR3 has 13 amino acids. The CDR3 reads CASNRDSNQPQHF. The CDR3 bases are TGTGCCAGTAACAGGGATAGCAATCAGCCCCAGCATTTT. The full variable domain, in which reference TRBV2 and TRBJ1-5 provide the parts outside the CDR3, is EPEVTQTPSHQVTQMGQEVILRCVPISNHLYFYWYRQILGQKVEFLVSFYNNEISEKSEIFDDQFSVERPDGSNFTLKIRSTKLEDSAMYFCASNRDSNQPQHFGDGTRLSIL.

This chain joins TRBV9 and TRBJ1-6; no reliable D call. The V and J ends lost 1 base and 9 bases respectively, with 17 bases between them. Germline V gene sequence: CDR1 SGDLS, CDR2 YYNGEE. The CDR3 length is 16 residues. CDR3 sequence: CASSVTSDPSGSPLHF. CDR3 DNA sequence: TGTGCCAGCAGCGTAACGAGCGACCCTTCCGGTTCACCCCTCCACTTT.

CDR3: CASSLAGQGASGNTIYF. In nucleotides, the CDR3 is TGTGCCAGCAGCTTAGCGGGACAGGGGGCCTCTGGAAACACCATATATTTT. The chain recombines TRBV7-2 with TRBJ1-3; 12 nucleotides agree with TRBD1. The ends lost 0 bases at V and 0 bases at J; junction bases unmatched: 0. The CDR3 has 17 amino acids. From germline, CDR1 is SGHTA and CDR2 FQGNSA. The variable domain in full, completed from reference TRBV7-2 and TRBJ1-3, reads GAGVSQSPSNKVTEKGKDVELRCDPISGHTALYWYRQSLGQGLEFLIYFQGNSAPDKSGLPSDRFSAERTGGSVSTLTIQRTQQEDSAVYLCASSLAGQGASGNTIYFGEGSWLTVV.

This chain connects TRBV6-6 to TRBJ2-7, with 8 bases lining up with TRBD1. The CDR3 covers 15 residues. Germline CDR1 reads MNHNY; CDR2 reads SVGAGI (reference sequence). The trim removed 5 bases at V and 0 bases at J, leaving 6 bases unmatched. The CDR3, as DNA: TGTGCCAGCAGTATCGGACAGGGCAGCTCCTACGAGCAGTACTTC. Its protein is CASSIGQGSSYEQYF.

Remarks on this clone: A junction end diverges from the germline sequence, so it may reflect a read error. The chain links TRBV6-4 to TRBJ2-1, with D perhaps TRBD2 (5 bases). The CDR3 runs to 14 residues. CDR1 MRHNA and CDR2 SNTAGT come from the germline V gene. The CDR3 here is CASSNSIEGSEQFF. As DNA, the CDR3 is TGTGCCAGCAGTAACTCAATCGAGGGAAGCGAGCAGTTCTTC.